Shown below are 31 T cell receptor beta chains from a single sample sequenced in a study of T cell repertoires in cytomegalovirus infection. TCRdb reprocessed the reads with MiXCR, giving one entry per CDR3 protein. Among around 300,000 distinct CDR3 sequences, approximately 25% were seen once, and the ten largest hold less than 15%. Antigens of these TCRs are unknown. This specimen was cultured PBMCs, taken from culture after CMV antigen stimulation. All receptors derive from a human donor in good health (CMV status not recorded). Some clones in this sample may be carry-over from other donors' samples.

The rearrangement links TRBV7-2 to TRBJ2-3, with TRBD2 matching over 8 bases. Germline V gives CDR1 SGHTA, CDR2 FQGNSA. CDR3 length: 17 residues. V lost 3 bases and J lost 11; bases outside the gene matches: 19. The CDR3 nucleotides are TGTGCCAGCAGCTTCAATTTCGTGGGACTAGAGCGAAGTAGGCAGTATTTT. Its protein product is CASSFNFVGLERSRQYF.

This clonotype was counted at least ten times. The chain couples TRBV7-2 to TRBJ2-3, with D perhaps being TRBD1 or TRBD2 (6 bases each). The ends were cut back, 5 bases at V and 8 bases at J, with 11 bases in the middle. The CDR3 has 12 amino acids. Germline V gene data show CDR1 as SGHTA and CDR2 as FQGNSA. The CDR3 spells CASSLGGGTQYF. The CDR3 DNA follows: TGTGCCAGCAGCCTCGGAGGGGGTACGCAGTATTTT.

The chain uses TRBV20-1 and TRBJ2-1; D is possibly TRBD2 (5 bases). The CDR3 length is 17 residues. The germline V gene encodes CDR1 DFQATT and CDR2 SNEGSKA (reference sequence). V was shortened by 0 bases and J by 0 bases, with 15 bases between the two germline ends. The CDR3 loop reads CSAREKERLSSYNEQFF. The CDR3 region has the DNA TGCAGTGCTAGAGAAAAGGAGCGGCTCAGCTCCTACAATGAGCAGTTCTTC.

This clonotype was counted once. At one end the junction does not follow the germline gene, possibly because of a read error. The chain uses TRBV20-1 and TRBJ2-5, with D possibly being TRBD1 or TRBD2 (5 bases each). In germline, CDR1 is DFQATT, CDR2 SNEGSKA (reference sequence). CDR3 size: 15 residues. The CDR3 DNA reads as TGCTGTGCTAGTAGAGATTCCGGGACCCAGGAGACCCAGTACTTC. Its translation: CCASRDSGTQETQYF.

This clonotype was seen many times. The rearrangement joins TRBV2 to TRBJ2-7; a possible D gene is TRBD2 (6 bases). CDR3 length: 14 residues. V lost 2 bases and J lost 1, with 9 bases in between. Germline lookup yields CDR1 SNHLY and CDR2 FYNNEI. The CDR3 loop is CASSERETSYEQYF. The CDR3 DNA reads as TGTGCCAGCAGTGAACGGGAGACTTCCTACGAGCAGTACTTC.

The sample holds a few counts of this clonotype. The rearrangement uses TRBV27 and TRBJ2-1; 8 bases are shared with TRBD2. This CDR3 comprises 15 residues. J gave up 9 bases and V 5 bases, and 12 bases lay outside the gene matches. Germline lookup yields CDR1 MNHEY and CDR2 SMNVEV (reference sequence). The CDR3 sequence: CASSALAGRGSEQFF. DNA for the CDR3: TGTGCCAGCAGTGCGCTAGCCGGGAGGGGTAGTGAGCAGTTCTTC.

This clonotype turned up a few times. J is TRBJ2-7 and V is TRBV20-1; either TRBD1 or TRBD2 may fit D (5 bases each). The CDR3 loop spans 14 amino acids. CDR1 DFQATT and CDR2 SNEGSKA come from the germline V gene (reference sequence). The V end lost 0 bases, the J end lost 4 bases, and 13 bases lay between the germline ends. Here the CDR3 reads CSARDPGRGYEQYF. As DNA, the CDR3 is TGCAGTGCTAGAGACCCGGGAAGGGGTTACGAGCAGTACTTC.

This clonotype showed up many times. V is TRBV11-2 and J is TRBJ2-5; 10 nucleotides line up with TRBD1. CDR3 length equals 16 residues. V shed 2 bases and J 5 bases; nucleotides not matched to a gene: 8. Germline V gene data show CDR1 as SGHAT and CDR2 as FQNNGV. As DNA, the CDR3 is TGTGCCAGCAGCTTATGGGACAGGGGTTTCCGGGAGACCCAGTACTTC. Its protein is CASSLWDRGFRETQYF.

This clonotype was counted many times. The V gene is TRBV7-2, the J gene TRBJ1-1, with 8 bases identical to TRBD1. V was pared by 3 bases and J by 4 bases, with 7 bases of the junction left unmatched. Germline V lookup: CDR1 SGHTA, CDR2 FQGNSA. The CDR3 length is 15 residues. The CDR3 region has the DNA TGTGCCAGCAGCTTGACCCTCGACAGGGGCACTGAAGCTTTCTTT. Its protein is CASSLTLDRGTEAFF. Based on the CDR3 plus reference TRBV7-2 and TRBJ1-1, the full variable domain is GAGVSQSPSNKVTEKGKDVELRCDPISGHTALYWYRQSLGQGLEFLIYFQGNSAPDKSGLPSDRFSAERTGGSVSTLTIQRTQQEDSAVYLCASSLTLDRGTEAFFGQGTRLTVV.

This clonotype was seen only a few times. The chain carries TRBV11-2 and TRBJ2-7; the match to TRBD1 covers 7 bases. In germline, CDR1 is SGHAT, CDR2 FQNNGV. The CDR3 contains 14 residues. The junction had 5 bases not matched to a gene; V was cut back by 3 bases and J by 3 bases. The CDR3 loop reads CASSFSDRVYEQYF. The CDR3 DNA follows: TGTGCCAGCAGCTTCAGTGACAGGGTCTACGAGCAGTACTTC.

The chain recombines TRBV20-1 with TRBJ1-1, with TRBD1 as a possible D gene (6 bases). There are 15 residues in the CDR3. Germline loops: CDR1 DFQATT, CDR2 SNEGSKA (reference sequence). V lost 0 bases and J lost 1, with 12 bases in between. The chain's CDR3 is CSAREGNRANTEAFF. CDR3 bases: TGCAGTGCTAGAGAGGGAAACAGGGCGAACACTGAAGCTTTCTTT.

This clonotype was seen a handful of times. The gene calls are TRBV11-3 and TRBJ2-2; 8 bases line up with TRBD2. CDR1 is SGHNT and CDR2 is YENEEA in the germline V gene. The CDR3 is 17 amino acids. The junction had 11 bases not matched to a gene; V was cut back by 5 bases and J by 3 bases. CDR3 amino acids: CASSPGLGGEDTGELFF. The CDR3 region has the DNA TGTGCCAGCAGCCCGGGACTAGGCGGGGAGGACACCGGGGAGCTGTTTTTT.

The chain is built from TRBV6-5 and TRBJ2-7; 10 bases line up with TRBD1. Germline V lookup: CDR1 MNHEY, CDR2 SVGAGI. CDR3 length equals 17 residues. V shed 0 bases and J 2 bases; nucleotides not matched to a gene: 7. CDR3 nucleotide sequence: TGTGCCAGCAGTTACTCCCAACCGGGGACAGGGGCCTACGAGCAGTACGTC. This codes for CASSYSQPGTGAYEQYV.

This clonotype came up many times. The chain links TRBV6-5 to TRBJ1-2; TRBD1 matches 8 bases. Germline V CDR1 and CDR2: MNHEY, SVGAGI. The CDR3 runs to 14 residues. Trimming removed 6 bases from V and 4 bases from J; junction bases left unmatched: 7. The CDR3 DNA is TGTGCCAGCAGAGAACCAGGGGGCAGCTATGGCTACACCTTC. Its translation: CASREPGGSYGYTF.

The chain uses TRBV19 and TRBJ2-1; D remains ambiguous. There are 12 residues in the CDR3. Trimming cost V 4 bases and J 3 bases, with 4 bases left between them. CDR1 and CDR2 (germline): LNHDA, SQIVND (reference sequence). The CDR3 DNA reads as TGTGCCAGTAGTACGCGCTACAATGAGCAGTTCTTC. Protein product: CASSTRYNEQFF.

This sequence joins TRBV28 and TRBJ1-5, with a possible D match to TRBD1 (6 bases). Trimming took off 1 base at V and 0 bases at J, with 16 bases between the two ends. The germline V gene encodes CDR1 MDHEN and CDR2 SYDVKM. The CDR3 is 18 residues long. The CDR3: CASSLLQGRRVSNQPQHF. CDR3 nucleotides: TGTGCCAGCAGTTTATTACAGGGAAGAAGGGTTAGCAATCAGCCCCAGCATTTT.

There are many counts of this clonotype. The chain combines TRBV19 with TRBJ1-1, with D possibly matching TRBD1 (5 bases). The germline CDR1 and CDR2 sequences are LNHDA and SQIVND (reference sequence). The CDR3 covers 13 residues. V was pared by 6 bases and J by 1 base, with 9 bases between. For the CDR3, the DNA is TGTGCCAGTAGGCCCAGGGAGAACACTGAAGCTTTCTTT. This sequence encodes CASRPRENTEAFF.

V usage is TRBV28 and J usage is TRBJ2-7, with 10 positions matching TRBD1. V shed 5 bases and J 3 bases; nucleotides not matched to a gene: 4. Germline V gene lookup returns CDR1 MDHEN and CDR2 SYDVKM. The CDR3 has 14 amino acids. The CDR3 spells CASSGDRGGYEQYF. CDR3 DNA sequence: TGTGCCAGCAGTGGGGACAGGGGAGGCTACGAGCAGTACTTC.

This sequence joins TRBV11-2 and TRBJ2-5; D remains ambiguous. Germline V gene lookup returns CDR1 SGHAT and CDR2 FQNNGV. CDR3 length equals 11 residues. V was cut by 7 bases and J by 5 bases, with 8 bases left in between. The CDR3 here is CASKEFETQYF. The CDR3 coding sequence is TGTGCCAGCAAGGAGTTCGAGACCCAGTACTTC.

This clonotype was recorded many times. The J gene is TRBJ2-3, the V gene TRBV7-2; 7 nucleotides agree with TRBD1. This CDR3 contains 18 residues. Germline V gene lookup returns CDR1 SGHTA and CDR2 FQGNSA. Trimming took 5 bases from V and 0 from J; bases not matched to a gene: 14. The CDR3: CASSPHSRTGLSTDTQYF. Here the CDR3 DNA reads TGTGCCAGCAGCCCCCACTCCCGGACAGGACTTAGCACAGATACGCAGTATTTT.

This sequence joins TRBV19 and TRBJ1-2, with unresolved D. The CDR3 covers 15 residues. The V end was cut by 5 bases, the J end by 2 bases, with 15 bases between. CDR1 is LNHDA, CDR2 SQIVND, per germline (reference sequence). In DNA form, the CDR3 reads TGTGCCAGTAGTCTTCAGACGATTCCGAACTATGGCTACACCTTC. Translated: CASSLQTIPNYGYTF.

This clonotype was picked up a small number of times. The gene calls are TRBV3-1 and TRBJ1-4; D possibly corresponds to TRBD1 (6 bases). In germline, CDR1 is LGHDT, CDR2 YNNKEL (reference sequence). Trimming removed 4 bases at V and 8 bases at J, with 14 bases between. This CDR3 spans 14 amino acids. Here the CDR3 DNA reads TGTGCCAGCAGCCCTCGCCCGGACAGAGAAAAACTGTTTTTT. Its translation is CASSPRPDREKLFF.

The rearrangement uses TRBV7-8 and TRBJ2-5; possible D gene TRBD1, 6 bases. With 5 bases removed from V and 2 bases from J, the gap between germline ends came to 15 bases. Looked up from germline, CDR1 is SGHVS and CDR2 is FQNEAQ. This CDR3 region has 15 residues. The CDR3 loop is CASSDRRATQETQYF. The CDR3, as DNA: TGTGCCAGCAGCGACAGGCGGGCGACACAAGAGACCCAGTACTTC.

This clonotype was detected only a few times. This chain links TRBV12-3 or TRBV12-4 with TRBJ1-2; TRBD1 matches at 8 bases. The CDR3 is 15 residues long. V dropped 5 bases and J dropped 2; count of bases not matched to a gene: 7. CDR3 region: CASSTQGASNYGYTF. The CDR3 bases are TGTGCCAGCAGTACCCAGGGGGCCTCAAACTATGGCTACACCTTC.

The chain links TRBV12-3 or TRBV12-4 to TRBJ2-5; 10 bases are a match to TRBD2. The CDR3 runs to 17 residues. The trim removed 3 bases at V and 2 bases at J, leaving 9 bases unmatched. The CDR3 nucleotides read TGTGCCAGCAGTTTCTTTGGCGCTAGCGGGAGACAAGAGACCCAGTACTTC. It codes for CASSFFGASGRQETQYF.

This clonotype has just one count. The chain is built from TRBV9 and TRBJ1-1; D is unclear. The V end lost 0 bases, the J end lost 4 bases, and 7 bases lay between the germline ends. CDR1 and CDR2 from the germline V gene are SGDLS and YYNGEE. The CDR3 extends over 13 amino acids. CDR3 in DNA: TGTGCCAGCAGCGTAGTAAGTGGCACTGAAGCTTTCTTT. This gives the protein CASSVVSGTEAFF.

This chain links TRBV19 with TRBJ1-5; D not resolved. This CDR3 is built from 15 residues. Deletions cut 6 bases from V and 2 bases from J, with 14 bases between. Germline V gene data show CDR1 as LNHDA and CDR2 as SQIVND (reference sequence). The CDR3 here is CASSPRTAGNQPQHF. The CDR3, as DNA: TGTGCCAGTAGCCCCCGAACAGCGGGCAATCAGCCCCAGCATTTT.

The table lists this clonotype with a few counts. The CDR3 protein is CASSRWTGVTTDTQYF. Here the CDR3 DNA reads TGTGCCAGCAGCCGTTGGACGGGAGTAACCACAGATACGCAGTATTTT. The J gene is TRBJ2-3, the V gene TRBV7-9; D may be TRBD2 (6 bases). V was trimmed by 5 bases and J by 2 bases, leaving 17 bases between them. The CDR3 is made up of 16 amino acids. Germline CDR1 and CDR2: SEHNR and FQNEAQ (reference sequence).

CDR3 protein: CASRQDRDYGYTF. The CDR3 DNA reads as TGTGCCAGCAGACAAGACAGGGACTATGGCTACACCTTC. This chain connects TRBV6-8 to TRBJ1-2; TRBD1 matches 7 bases. The CDR3 runs 13 residues. The germline V gene encodes CDR1 MNHGY and CDR2 SAAAGT. The J segment lost 3 bases and the V segment lost 6 bases, leaving 4 bases of the junction unmatched.

This clonotype appeared a few times. The V call is TRBV5-4, the J call TRBJ2-3; the D gene is possibly TRBD2 (7 bases). This CDR3 contains 12 residues. With 5 bases removed from V and 8 bases from J, the gap between germline ends came to 12 bases. The germline gives CDR1 SGHNT, CDR2 YYREEE (reference sequence). The CDR3 region is CASSSGGLTQYF. The CDR3, as DNA: TGTGCCAGCAGTTCCGGGGGGCTTACGCAGTATTTT.

This clonotype occurred once. The chain links TRBV6-6 to TRBJ1-5, with TRBD1 matching over 7 bases. The length of the CDR3 is 17 residues. Germline loops: CDR1 MNHNY, CDR2 SVGAGI (reference sequence). V shed 0 bases and J 0 bases; nucleotides not matched to a gene: 5. The CDR3 is CASSYSSQGHSNQPQHF. The CDR3 DNA reads as TGTGCCAGCAGTTACTCTTCACAGGGGCATAGCAATCAGCCCCAGCATTTT.